What follows are 27 T cell receptor beta chains derived from one specimen sequenced in a study of radiation and T cells in renal cell carcinoma. Time point meaning: blood 4 weeks post-SBRT, at nephrectomy. Treatment noted: 15 Gy SBRT to primary tumor, nephrectomy 4 weeks later. Generated by immunoSEQ multiplex PCR, the TCRdb table keeps only in-frame clones and is missing some. The sample yields 60,000 to 75,000 clones, about 80% seen once. The sequences come from blood, collected from a patient whose treatment included radiotherapy and nephrectomy. Every receptor here comes from a man in his fifties or sixties with renal cell carcinoma.

The chain links TRBV19 to TRBJ2-3; 8 nucleotides agree with TRBD2. CDR1 and CDR2 (germline): LNHDA, SQIVND (reference sequence). The CDR3 runs 15 residues. The ends lost 5 bases at V and 4 bases at J; junction bases unmatched: 8. The CDR3 coding sequence is TGTGCCAGTAGTCGACTAGCGATAGAGGCAGATACGCAGTATTTT. It is translated as CASSRLAIEADTQYF.

This clone qualifies as large (0.1 to 1%). The chain links TRBV25-1 to TRBJ1-5, with 8 bases fitting TRBD1. This CDR3 region has 15 residues. J lost 2 bases, V lost 5 bases, and 5 bases had no gene match. CDR1 MGHDK and CDR2 SYGVNS come from the germline V gene. The CDR3 sequence is CASSRKTGGNQPQHF. CDR3 nucleotide sequence: TGTGCCAGCAGTCGAAAGACAGGGGGCAATCAGCCCCAGCATTTT.

This sequence joins TRBV6-1 and TRBJ1-1; D is unclear. This CDR3 has 13 residues. The germline V gene has CDR1 MNHNS and CDR2 SASEGT. Deletions cut 0 bases from V and 3 bases from J, with 5 bases between. For the CDR3, the DNA is TGTGCCAGCAGTGAAGCCCTGGACACTGAAGCTTTCTTT. Its protein is CASSEALDTEAFF.

The chain couples TRBV10-1 to TRBJ2-1; 10 bases align to TRBD2. The V gene's germline CDR1 is WNHNN and CDR2 SYGVQD (reference sequence). V was pared by 9 bases and J by 4 bases, with 9 bases of the junction left unmatched. The CDR3 contains 15 residues. CDR3 nucleotide sequence: TGCGCCAGTTCTAGCGGGAGTCGCGGATACAATGAGCAGTTCTTC. Residues: CASSSGSRGYNEQFF.

As DNA, the CDR3 is TGCAGCGTTGTGCGGTTATTTTCAGATACGCAGTATTTT. This gives the protein CSVVRLFSDTQYF. The J gene is TRBJ2-3, the V gene TRBV29-1; D is unclear. The CDR3 runs to 13 residues. V was clipped by 4 bases and J by 4 bases, with 12 bases between them. Germline values: CDR1 SQVTM, CDR2 ANQGSEA.

There are a few counts of this clone. This chain connects TRBV30 to TRBJ1-6; D is uncertain. V was trimmed by 0 bases and J by 10 bases, leaving 13 bases between them. The CDR3 extends over 14 amino acids. CDR1 GTSNPN and CDR2 SVGIG come from the germline V gene (reference sequence). CDR3 sequence reads: CAWSVLPADSPLHF. The CDR3 nucleotides are TGTGCCTGGAGTGTACTCCCGGCCGACTCACCCCTCCACTTT. Full variable domain (outside the CDR3, taken from reference TRBV30 and TRBJ1-6): SQTIHQWPATLVQPVGSPLSLECTVEGTSNPNLYWYRQAAGRGLQLLFYSVGIGQISSEVPQNLSASRPQDRQFILSSKKLLLSDSGFYLCAWSVLPADSPLHFGNGTRLTVT.

This chain connects TRBV7-2 to TRBJ1-2; D gene unclear. Germline V gene lookup returns CDR1 SGHTA and CDR2 FQGNSA. This CDR3 has 15 residues. Trimming pared 5 bases from V and 8 bases from J, leaving 21 bases between. CDR3 amino acids: CASSLSMASGGGYTF. The CDR3 nucleotides are TGTGCCAGCAGCCTTAGCATGGCGTCAGGTGGAGGCTACACCTTC. The full variable domain, its missing parts supplied by reference TRBV7-2 and TRBJ1-2, is GAGVSQSPSNKVTEKGKDVELRCDPISGHTALYWYRQSLGQGLEFLIYFQGNSAPDKSGLPSDRFSAERTGGSVSTLTIQRTQQEDSAVYLCASSLSMASGGGYTFGSGTRLTVV.

This chain connects TRBV4-1 to TRBJ2-5; 10 bases match TRBD2. The junction had 9 bases not matched to a gene; V was cut back by 0 bases and J by 5 bases. Looked up from germline, CDR1 is MGHRA and CDR2 is YSYEKL. The CDR3 totals 17 residues. This CDR3 reads CASSQDKVAGGLETQYF. The CDR3, as DNA: TGCGCCAGCAGCCAAGATAAGGTAGCGGGGGGTCTGGAGACCCAGTACTTC.

The chain combines TRBV5-1 with TRBJ2-5; TRBD2 aligns across 13 bases. Germline CDR1 reads SGHRS; CDR2 reads YFSETQ. V trimming: 4 bases; J trimming: 5 bases; junction bases outside the gene matches: 8. This CDR3 contains 16 residues. CDR3: CASSPGTSGEGETQYF. CDR3 DNA sequence: TGCGCCAGCAGCCCCGGGACTAGCGGGGAGGGGGAGACCCAGTACTTC.

The chain links TRBV5-1 to TRBJ1-4, with 8 positions matching TRBD1. The trim removed 0 bases at V and 7 bases at J, leaving 5 bases unmatched. Germline CDR1 reads SGHRS; CDR2 reads YFSETQ. The CDR3 spans 15 residues. CDR3 amino acids: CASSLATGGSEKLFF. The CDR3 region has the DNA TGCGCCAGCAGCTTGGCAACAGGGGGTAGTGAAAAACTGTTTTTT.

The chain couples TRBV7-9 to TRBJ1-3; no firm D call. This CDR3 comprises 14 residues. CDR1 SEHNR and CDR2 FQNEAQ come from the germline V gene (reference sequence). The V and J ends lost 4 bases and 0 bases respectively, with 7 bases between them. CDR3 in DNA: TGTGCCAGCAGCTCGTTAAACTCTGGAAACACCATATATTTT. Residues: CASSSLNSGNTIYF.

The chain joins TRBV7-9 to TRBJ1-1; the D is unclear. Trimming shortened V by 4 bases and J by 4 bases, and 19 bases separated the two germline ends. Germline CDR1 is SEHNR and CDR2 is FQNEAQ (reference sequence). The CDR3 totals 16 residues. CDR3 nucleotide sequence: TGTGCCAGCAGCTCAGACCTCACCCTCGCCCCCACTGAAGCTTTCTTT. This translates into CASSSDLTLAPTEAFF. The variable domain in full, completed from reference TRBV7-9 and TRBJ1-1, reads DTGVSQNPRHKITKRGQNVTFRCDPISEHNRLYWYRQTLGQGPEFLTYFQNEAQLEKSRLLSDRFSAERPKGSFSTLEIQRTEQGDSAMYLCASSSDLTLAPTEAFFGQGTRLTVV.

The gene calls are TRBV7-8 and TRBJ2-7; 8 bases line up with TRBD1. With V trimmed by 5 bases and J by 6 bases, 6 bases remained unmatched. The CDR3 spans 13 residues. Germline assignment: CDR1 SGHVS and CDR2 FQNEAQ. The CDR3 DNA reads TGTGCCAGCAGCACGGACAGGGCTTTCGAGCAGTACGTC. This encodes CASSTDRAFEQYV.

This clone has a handful of counts. The J gene is TRBJ1-2, the V gene TRBV9; 7 positions agree with TRBD1. Germline V gene lookup returns CDR1 SGDLS and CDR2 YYNGEE. The CDR3 extends over 14 amino acids. V was pared by 4 bases and J by 3 bases, with 6 bases of the junction left unmatched. Here the CDR3 reads CASSPWTGDYGYTF. Here the CDR3 DNA reads TGTGCCAGCAGCCCCTGGACAGGTGACTATGGCTACACCTTC.

For the CDR3, the DNA is TGTGCCAGCAGCTTAGCCAGAGCTGGAAACACCATATATTTT. Its translation: CASSLARAGNTIYF. The V call is TRBV7-9, the J call TRBJ1-3; D gene ambiguous. Trimming shortened V by 0 bases and J by 2 bases, and 5 bases separated the two germline ends. In germline, CDR1 is SEHNR, CDR2 FQNEAQ (reference sequence). The CDR3 consists of 14 residues.

The rearrangement links TRBV20-1 to TRBJ1-2; the D is unclear. Germline V CDR1 and CDR2: DFQATT, SNEGSKA (reference sequence). CDR3 size: 11 residues. With 4 bases removed from V and 1 base from J, the gap between germline ends came to 4 bases. CDR3 region: CSAKDNYGYTF. The CDR3 DNA reads TGCAGTGCTAAGGATAACTATGGCTACACCTTC.

This rearrangement joins TRBV9 to TRBJ2-3; the match to TRBD1 covers 7 bases. J was trimmed by 0 bases and V by 3 bases; bases with no gene match: 7. Germline V gene lookup returns CDR1 SGDLS and CDR2 YYNGEE. The length of the CDR3 is 16 residues. CDR3 DNA: TGTGCCAGCAGCGCCTCCGGGACAGCTAGCACAGATACGCAGTATTTT. Translation: CASSASGTASTDTQYF.

With respect to this clone: The same CDR3 can be traced to other DNA sequences in this sample. The chain links TRBV7-2 to TRBJ2-7; D not certain. Trimming removed 3 bases from V and 0 bases from J, with 3 bases in between. CDR1 SGHTA and CDR2 FQGNSA come from the germline V gene. The CDR3 is 12 residues long. CDR3 in amino acids: CASSFSSYEQYF. The CDR3 DNA reads TGTGCCAGCAGCTTCAGCTCCTACGAGCAGTACTTC.

The chain recombines TRBV14 with TRBJ2-2; D unclear. Germline CDR1 SGHDN, CDR2 FVKESK. The ends were cut back, 2 bases at V and 5 bases at J, with 3 bases in the middle. The CDR3 covers 12 residues. The CDR3 loop reads CASSQSTGELFF. The DNA of the CDR3 is TGTGCCAGCAGCCAATCAACCGGGGAGCTGTTTTTT.

The chain employs TRBV7-6 and TRBJ1-2; no reliable D call. Trimming took off 2 bases at V and 8 bases at J, with 9 bases between the two ends. Germline CDR1 is SGHVS and CDR2 is FNYEAQ. CDR3 length equals 12 residues. The CDR3 DNA is TGTGCCAGCAGCTTACTTGGTGAAGGCTACACCTTC. Translated: CASSLLGEGYTF.

The rearrangement uses TRBV6-1 and TRBJ2-7; no clear D. The ends were cut back, 6 bases at V and 2 bases at J, with 14 bases in the middle. The CDR3 length is 14 residues. Germline lookup yields CDR1 MNHNS and CDR2 SASEGT. CDR3 loop: CASRDPSRTYEQYF. In nucleotides, the CDR3 is TGTGCCAGCAGAGACCCAAGCCGGACCTACGAGCAGTACTTC.

This clone was observed a single time. V usage is TRBV10-1 and J usage is TRBJ2-5; no reliable D call. Germline assignment: CDR1 WNHNN and CDR2 SYGVQD (reference sequence). The CDR3 has 14 amino acids. V was shortened by 0 bases and J by 1 base, with 6 bases between the two germline ends. CDR3: CASSESRSQETQYF. Written as DNA, the CDR3 is TGCGCCAGCAGTGAGTCCAGGTCCCAAGAGACCCAGTACTTC.

The rearrangement joins TRBV9 to TRBJ2-1; 12 nucleotides align to TRBD2. V trimming: 0 bases; J trimming: 7 bases; junction bases outside the gene matches: 5. Germline V gene sequence: CDR1 SGDLS, CDR2 YYNGEE. CDR3 size: 16 residues. CDR3 amino acids: CASSVAPTSGGNEQFF. The CDR3 region has the DNA TGTGCCAGCAGCGTAGCTCCGACTAGCGGGGGAAATGAGCAGTTCTTC. The entire variable domain, with the rest obtained from reference TRBV9 and TRBJ2-1, is as follows: DSGVTQTPKHLITATGQRVTLRCSPRSGDLSVYWYQQSLDQGLQFLIQYYNGEERAKGNILERFSAQQFPDLHSELNLSSLELGDSALYFCASSVAPTSGGNEQFFGPGTRLTVL.

The gene calls are TRBV14 and TRBJ1-6; D might be TRBD1 (6 bases). CDR1 is SGHDN, CDR2 FVKESK, per germline. The CDR3 spans 13 residues. Trimming shortened V by 1 base and J by 11 bases, and 9 bases separated the two germline ends. DNA of the CDR3: TGTGCCAGCAGCCAAGGCCCAGGGGCACCCCTCCACTTT. It translates to CASSQGPGAPLHF.

The genes are TRBV7-9 and TRBJ2-2; D gene uncertain. In germline, CDR1 is SEHNR, CDR2 FQNEAQ (reference sequence). CDR3 length: 13 amino acids. V lost 3 bases, J lost 8 bases, and 10 bases lay in between. CDR3 DNA sequence: TGTGCCAGCAGCTTCCCGGTCGGGGGGGAGCTGTTTTTT. Amino acid sequence: CASSFPVGGELFF.

By share, this clone counts as large. The chain recombines TRBV7-2 with TRBJ1-1; TRBD1 matches at 9 bases. Germline CDR1 is SGHTA and CDR2 is FQGNSA. V lost 5 bases, J lost 8 bases, and 3 bases stayed unmatched. The length of the CDR3 is 12 residues. The CDR3 DNA is TGTGCCAGCAGCGTTGGGACAGGGGAAGCTTTCTTT. Encoded protein: CASSVGTGEAFF.

This chain connects TRBV19 to TRBJ1-1; 8 bases fit TRBD1. The J segment lost 0 bases and the V segment lost 4 bases, leaving 7 bases of the junction unmatched. This CDR3 region has 16 residues. Germline values: CDR1 LNHDA, CDR2 SQIVND (reference sequence). CDR3 protein: CASSTHRTGMNTEAFF. The CDR3, as DNA: TGTGCCAGTAGTACTCACAGGACAGGGATGAACACTGAAGCTTTCTTT.